The 22 T cell receptor beta chains reported below all come from one sample, sequenced in a study of OX40 agonist ivuxolimab in advanced cancers. The protocol was immunoSEQ multiplex PCR, while the TCRdb copy is restricted to in-frame clones and leaves out a portion. Of over 60,000 clones detected, less than 90% appear once; the ten largest clones hold 2.1%. Here the sequenced sample was CD4+ or CD8+ T cells sorted from blood, taken in a trial of the OX40 agonist ivuxolimab. The source of these receptors is an adult with an advanced solid tumor such as melanoma, head and neck, liver or kidney cancer.

This sequence joins TRBV5-6 and TRBJ2-2, with D possibly matching TRBD2 (6 bases). Germline V gene data show CDR1 as SGHDT and CDR2 as YYEEEE. The length of the CDR3 is 15 residues. Trimming removed 2 bases from V and 3 bases from J, with 11 bases in between. The CDR3 coding sequence is TGTGCCAGCAGCTTAAACGGGGGATACACCGGGGAGCTGTTTTTT. It specifies CASSLNGGYTGELFF.

This clone was seen once. The V and J genes are TRBV11-2 and TRBJ2-3; 9 positions match TRBD2. The CDR3 sequence is 17 residues long. V trimming: 0 bases; J trimming: 3 bases; junction bases outside the gene matches: 7. Germline assignment: CDR1 SGHAT and CDR2 FQNNGV. The chain's CDR3 is CASSLDGRAGGTDTQYF. The CDR3 DNA sequence: TGTGCCAGCAGCTTAGATGGACGGGCGGGGGGGACAGATACGCAGTATTTT. The full variable domain, in which reference TRBV11-2 and TRBJ2-3 provide the parts outside the CDR3, is EAGVAQSPRYKIIEKRQSVAFWCNPISGHATLYWYQQILGQGPKLLIQFQNNGVVDDSQLPKDRFSAERLKGVDSTLKIQPAKLEDSAVYLCASSLDGRAGGTDTQYFGPGTRLTVL.

The chain recombines TRBV9 with TRBJ2-3; possible D gene TRBD1, 5 bases. Trimming shortened V by 0 bases and J by 4 bases, and 12 bases separated the two germline ends. Germline V gene data show CDR1 as SGDLS and CDR2 as YYNGEE. This CDR3 has 15 residues. The DNA for the CDR3 is TGTGCCAGCAGCGTAGTGGGGCGGATTGCAGATACGCAGTATTTT. This encodes CASSVVGRIADTQYF. Using reference TRBV9 and TRBJ2-3 for the parts outside the CDR3, the full variable domain is DSGVTQTPKHLITATGQRVTLRCSPRSGDLSVYWYQQSLDQGLQFLIQYYNGEERAKGNILERFSAQQFPDLHSELNLSSLELGDSALYFCASSVVGRIADTQYFGPGTRLTVL.

This chain connects TRBV4-3 to TRBJ2-5, with D hard to call. Germline-derived CDR1 and CDR2 are LGHNA and YSLEER. The V gene lost 0 bases and the J gene lost 5 bases, with 13 bases spanning the gap. The CDR3 contains 15 residues. CDR3 bases: TGCGCCAGCAGCCAAGAGTATGCTAGACGGGAGACCCAGTACTTC. Amino acid sequence: CASSQEYARRETQYF.

This sequence joins TRBV11-2 and TRBJ2-3; D gene ambiguous. The CDR3 sequence is 15 residues long. Germline V gives CDR1 SGHAT, CDR2 FQNNGV. V was shortened by 5 bases and J by 1 base, with 13 bases between the two germline ends. CDR3 sequence reads: CASSTRPGGTDTQYF. CDR3 DNA: TGTGCCAGCAGCACCCGACCTGGGGGCACAGATACGCAGTATTTT.

This rearrangement joins TRBV9 to TRBJ1-1, with a possible D match to TRBD1 (6 bases). V dropped 6 bases and J dropped 3 bases, with 15 bases sitting between them. The CDR3 contains 14 residues. The germline gives CDR1 SGDLS, CDR2 YYNGEE. CDR3 loop: CASNRAGTDTEAFF. For the CDR3, the DNA is TGTGCCAGCAACAGGGCGGGGACGGACACTGAAGCTTTCTTT.

V is TRBV6-5 and J is TRBJ1-6, with D tentatively TRBD1 (6 bases). The CDR3 covers 15 residues. V dropped 7 bases and J dropped 9 bases, with 19 bases sitting between them. Germline CDR1 is MNHEY and CDR2 is SVGAGI. CDR3: CASTSGGGGGSPLHF. The CDR3 DNA follows: TGTGCCAGCACCTCGGGGGGAGGGGGTGGTTCACCCCTCCACTTT.

The rearrangement uses TRBV9 and TRBJ2-7, with D tentatively TRBD2 (6 bases). Trimming took 2 bases from V and 2 from J, leaving 17 bases between them. The CDR3 spans 16 residues. Per the germline V gene, CDR1 is SGDLS and CDR2 is YYNGEE. CDR3: CASSVSGLGVPYEQYF. As DNA, the CDR3 is TGTGCCAGCAGCGTTAGCGGCCTAGGAGTCCCCTACGAGCAGTACTTC.

The chain has TRBV27 and TRBJ2-2; D perhaps matches TRBD1 (6 bases). From germline, CDR1 is MNHEY and CDR2 SMNVEV (reference sequence). CDR3 length: 15 residues. The V gene lost 6 bases and the J gene lost 5 bases, with 16 bases spanning the gap. The CDR3 spells CASSLLTGRTGELFF. The CDR3 bases are TGTGCCAGCAGCCTGCTGACAGGAAGAACCGGGGAGCTGTTTTTT.

The V and J genes are TRBV5-4 and TRBJ1-3; 10 bases match TRBD1. This CDR3 has 17 amino acids. Trimming at V came to 4 bases and at J to 0 bases, leaving 7 bases not matched to a gene. The germline V gene encodes CDR1 SGHNT and CDR2 YYREEE (reference sequence). The CDR3: CASSRGGQGISGNTIYF. CDR3 bases: TGTGCCAGCAGCCGGGGGGGACAGGGGATCTCTGGAAACACCATATATTTT.

This clone appeared a few times. This chain links TRBV29-1 with TRBJ1-5; D unclear. CDR3 length: 12 amino acids. CDR1 is SQVTM, CDR2 ANQGSEA, per germline. V was shortened by 4 bases and J by 4 bases, with 8 bases between the two germline ends. Written as DNA, the CDR3 is TGCAGCGTTGGTGAGAGTAATCAGCCCCAGCATTTT. This encodes CSVGESNQPQHF.

The V and J genes are TRBV7-8 and TRBJ2-4; 8 bases match TRBD2. J gave up 8 bases and V 1 base, and 13 bases lay outside the gene matches. Germline CDR1 reads SGHVS; CDR2 reads FQNEAQ. The CDR3 is made up of 17 amino acids. The DNA of the CDR3 is TGTGCCAGCAGCTTAGAGAGACTAGCGACCGAAGGTGACATTCAGTACTTC. Its protein product is CASSLERLATEGDIQYF.

The chain employs TRBV6-6 and TRBJ2-3, with D unresolved. The CDR3 has 12 amino acids. Germline V lookup: CDR1 MNHNY, CDR2 SVGAGI (reference sequence). Trimming removed 5 bases at V and 2 bases at J, with 5 bases between. CDR3 in amino acids: CASSTVTDTQYF. The DNA of the CDR3 is TGTGCCAGCAGTACCGTCACAGATACGCAGTATTTT.

V is TRBV19 and J is TRBJ2-2; the D gene could be TRBD1 or TRBD2 (5 bases each). The CDR3 covers 15 residues. Germline values: CDR1 LNHDA, CDR2 SQIVND (reference sequence). The V and J ends lost 5 bases and 9 bases respectively, with 19 bases between them. In nucleotides, the CDR3 is TGTGCCAGTAGTTCCCCCTCCTCCGGGGCCAGGGAGCTGTTTTTT. It codes for CASSSPSSGARELFF.

Only a few counts were recorded for this clone. The chain is built from TRBV30 and TRBJ1-1; TRBD1 agrees at 7 bases. The CDR3 covers 13 residues. The V gene's germline CDR1 is GTSNPN and CDR2 SVGIG (reference sequence). V lost 6 bases, J lost 1 base, and 5 bases stayed unmatched. The CDR3 loop is CACSRDRNTEAFF. The CDR3 DNA reads TGTGCCTGTTCACGGGACAGGAACACTGAAGCTTTCTTT.

This clone appeared once. The chain employs TRBV16 and TRBJ1-1; the D gene is possibly TRBD1 (5 bases). Germline V gene lookup returns CDR1 KGHSY and CDR2 FQNENV. V was trimmed by 4 bases and J by 4 bases, leaving 16 bases between them. This CDR3 is built from 15 residues. In DNA form, the CDR3 reads TGTGCCAGCAGCCTCCCCCGGGGGGGTATCACTGAAGCTTTCTTT. Protein product: CASSLPRGGITEAFF.

The chain combines TRBV12-5 with TRBJ2-5; the D gene is possibly TRBD1 (5 bases). The length of the CDR3 is 17 residues. V was pared by 2 bases and J by 2 bases, with 18 bases between. CDR1 LGHNT and CDR2 FRNRAP come from the germline V gene. The CDR3 nucleotides read TGTGCTAGTGGTTTGCTGTCCTCCTGGACAACACAAGAGACCCAGTACTTC. This translates into CASGLLSSWTTQETQYF.

This clone was observed a handful of times. The rearrangement joins TRBV11-2 to TRBJ1-1; D not resolved. Germline V gene data show CDR1 as SGHAT and CDR2 as FQNNGV. The CDR3 has 13 residues. V gave up 1 base and J gave up 6 bases, with 9 bases separating them. CDR3 nucleotides: TGTGCCAGCAGCTTAGCGGGATTAGCTGAAGCTTTCTTT. As protein: CASSLAGLAEAFF. The entire variable domain, with the rest obtained from reference TRBV11-2 and TRBJ1-1, is as follows: EAGVAQSPRYKIIEKRQSVAFWCNPISGHATLYWYQQILGQGPKLLIQFQNNGVVDDSQLPKDRFSAERLKGVDSTLKIQPAKLEDSAVYLCASSLAGLAEAFFGQGTRLTVV.

The J gene is TRBJ1-1, the V gene TRBV7-2; TRBD1 aligns across 7 bases. The CDR3 is made up of 15 amino acids. V was pared by 5 bases and J by 3 bases, with 9 bases of the junction left unmatched. Germline V gives CDR1 SGHTA, CDR2 FQGNSA. The CDR3 nucleotides are TGTGCCAGCAGCCCTCGACAGGGCCTATACACTGAAGCTTTCTTT. Its protein product is CASSPRQGLYTEAFF.

The chain recombines TRBV6-6 with TRBJ2-7; no firm D call. V gave up 2 bases and J gave up 3 bases, with 5 bases separating them. The germline gives CDR1 MNHNY, CDR2 SVGAGI (reference sequence). The CDR3 loop spans 12 amino acids. The CDR3 coding sequence is TGTGCCAGCAGTTACACAAACTACGAGCAGTACTTC. Translation: CASSYTNYEQYF.

This rearrangement joins TRBV9 to TRBJ1-2; 11 nucleotides match TRBD1. Germline V gene data show CDR1 as SGDLS and CDR2 as YYNGEE. Losses at the gene ends were 0 bases for V and 6 bases for J; bases not matched to a gene: 13. The CDR3 sequence is 18 residues long. CDR3 amino acids: CASSVAPTSGQGANGYTF. The CDR3 region has the DNA TGTGCCAGCAGCGTAGCTCCCACCTCAGGACAGGGGGCTAATGGCTACACCTTC.

The genes are TRBV28 and TRBJ2-7; 10 positions match TRBD1. V lost 2 bases and J lost 7; bases outside the gene matches: 8. The CDR3 is 15 residues long. Germline lookup yields CDR1 MDHEN and CDR2 SYDVKM. The CDR3 nucleotides are TGTGCCAGCAGTTTACCCGGGACAGGGGCGGGGGAGCAGTACTTC. Translation gives CASSLPGTGAGEQYF.